The next 18 T cell receptor beta chains were all read from a single sample in a study of response to subunit inactivated influenza vaccine. TCRdb passed the RT-PCR reads through MiXCR, listing each CDR3 protein once. The table lists 500,000 to 700,000 distinct CDR3 sequences, approximately 22% of them singletons. These sequences were also reported in another study, on T cells expressing NK-cell markers. That work states: Scientists made TCR beta cDNA using 5'RACE template switching with UMIs.

This specimen consisted of CD4+ T cells sorted from PBMCs, obtained about 11 days after vaccination. Every receptor here comes from a man aged 50-60 years who received an inactivated influenza vaccine.

The gene calls are TRBV7-2 and TRBJ2-3; TRBD2 might be the D (5 bases). This CDR3 comprises 14 residues. V was cut by 5 bases and J by 3 bases, with 12 bases left in between. Germline CDR1 is SGHTA and CDR2 is FQGNSA. The CDR3 here is CASSPLDWTDTQYF. The CDR3 region has the DNA TGTGCCAGCAGCCCATTGGACTGGACAGATACGCAGTATTTT.

This clonotype was seen a handful of times. The rearrangement uses TRBV20-1 and TRBJ2-1, with D possibly being TRBD1 (5 bases). Germline-derived CDR1 and CDR2 are DFQATT and SNEGSKA (reference sequence). The CDR3 is made up of 13 amino acids. As DNA, the CDR3 is TGCAGCGTAGACAGAGGTCCCCACAATGAGCAGTTCTTC. This codes for CSVDRGPHNEQFF.

The genes are TRBV7-3 and TRBJ2-7; TRBD1 aligns across 10 bases. The trim removed 2 bases at V and 6 bases at J, leaving 7 bases unmatched. This CDR3 has 15 residues. Germline CDR1 and CDR2: SGHTA and FQGTGA. The chain's CDR3 is CASSLGRQGAGEQYF. The CDR3 bases are TGTGCCAGCAGCTTAGGTAGACAGGGGGCAGGCGAGCAGTACTTC.

J is TRBJ1-3 and V is TRBV28; 7 bases align to TRBD1. The CDR3 runs 15 residues. Germline-derived CDR1 and CDR2 are MDHEN and SYDVKM. Trimming removed 6 bases from V and 4 bases from J; junction bases left unmatched: 9. CDR3 protein: CASSQGGARGNTIYF. CDR3 coding DNA: TGTGCCAGCAGCCAAGGGGGCGCGAGGGGAAACACCATATATTTT. The full variable domain, rest sourced from reference TRBV28 and TRBJ1-3, is DVKVTQSSRYLVKRTGEKVFLECVQDMDHENMFWYRQDPGLGLRLIYFSYDVKMKEKGDIPEGYSVSREKKERFSLILESASTNQTSMYLCASSQGGARGNTIYFGEGSWLTVV.

This clonotype was detected only a few times. The V gene is TRBV7-2, the J gene TRBJ2-1; 11 bases fit TRBD2. J lost 1 base, V lost 3 bases, and 5 bases had no gene match. The germline V gene encodes CDR1 SGHTA and CDR2 FQGNSA. The CDR3 is 17 residues long. CDR3 DNA: TGTGCCAGCAGCTTCAGTAGCGGGAGGGGGTCCTACAATGAGCAGTTCTTC. It translates to CASSFSSGRGSYNEQFF.

This clonotype was recorded a few times. The J gene is TRBJ2-7, the V gene TRBV9; D remains unclear. The germline V gene has CDR1 SGDLS and CDR2 YYNGEE. The V end lost 0 bases, the J end lost 1 base, and 11 bases lay between the germline ends. The CDR3 has 15 amino acids. The CDR3 coding sequence is TGTGCCAGCAGCGTAGAGCCCCAAGGGTCCTACGAGCAGTACTTC. Residues: CASSVEPQGSYEQYF.

The V and J genes are TRBV20-1 and TRBJ2-1; TRBD2 aligns across 10 bases. Trimming at V came to 5 bases and at J to 2 bases, leaving 6 bases not matched to a gene. The germline CDR1 and CDR2 sequences are DFQATT and SNEGSKA (reference sequence). The CDR3 contains 15 residues. The CDR3 DNA is TGCAGTGCTCGAACTCTAGCGGGAGCCTACAATGAGCAGTTCTTC. It specifies CSARTLAGAYNEQFF.

This chain uses TRBV6-2 or TRBV6-3 with TRBJ1-1, with TRBD1 identical over 8 bases. Germline CDR1 and CDR2: MNHEY and SVGEGT. The CDR3 extends over 15 amino acids. V gave up 7 bases and J gave up 3 bases; unmatched junction bases: 10. CDR3 bases: TGTGCCAGCACCCTGGGCAGGGGGCTGGACACTGAAGCTTTCTTT. This sequence encodes CASTLGRGLDTEAFF.

The rearrangement links TRBV12-3 or TRBV12-4 to TRBJ1-1; D is unclear. The CDR3 totals 13 residues. The V end was cut by 1 base, the J end by 4 bases, with 7 bases between. CDR3 nucleotides: TGTGCCAGCAGTTTAGTCTGGGGCACTGAAGCTTTCTTT. Residues: CASSLVWGTEAFF.

The CDR3 is CASQGTLSYEQYF. CDR3 coding DNA: TGTGCCAGCCAAGGGACTTTATCCTACGAGCAGTACTTC. This sequence joins TRBV6-2 or TRBV6-3 and TRBJ2-7; perhaps TRBD2 as D (6 bases). Trimming took off 8 bases at V and 1 base at J, with 12 bases between the two ends. The CDR3 totals 13 residues. Germline CDR1 reads MNHEY; CDR2 reads SVGEGT.

The chain combines TRBV9 with TRBJ2-3; D is uncertain. The germline V gene has CDR1 SGDLS and CDR2 YYNGEE. The CDR3 spans 14 residues. V lost 0 bases to trimming and J lost 0 bases, with 5 bases between them. DNA for the CDR3: TGTGCCAGCAGCGTAGGTGTAAGCACAGATACGCAGTATTTT. Translated, it gives CASSVGVSTDTQYF.

The chain links TRBV19 to TRBJ2-5; 7 nucleotides agree with TRBD1. This CDR3 is built from 14 residues. The trim removed 9 bases at V and 2 bases at J, leaving 9 bases unmatched. Germline V gene lookup returns CDR1 LNHDA and CDR2 SQIVND (reference sequence). CDR3 DNA: TGTGCCAGCGCATACAGGGGCTTACAAGAGACCCAGTACTTC. Protein product: CASAYRGLQETQYF.

In its sample, this clonotype was seen a few times. The chain links TRBV5-1 to TRBJ2-3; D gene unclear. The CDR3 contains 14 residues. CDR1 SGHRS and CDR2 YFSETQ come from the germline V gene. V gave up 0 bases and J gave up 6 bases, with 11 bases separating them. CDR3 in amino acids: CASSLADGVDTQYF. Here the CDR3 DNA reads TGCGCCAGCAGCTTGGCCGATGGGGTTGATACGCAGTATTTT. The complete variable domain, with remaining parts taken from reference TRBV5-1 and TRBJ2-3, reads KAGVTQTPRYLIKTRGQQVTLSCSPISGHRSVSWYQQTPGQGLQFLFEYFSETQRNKGNFPGRFSGRQFSNSRSEMNVSTLELGDSALYLCASSLADGVDTQYFGPGTRLTVL.

This clonotype was seen only once. This rearrangement joins TRBV28 to TRBJ1-1; TRBD1 might be the D (6 bases). The CDR3 sequence is 12 residues long. Germline CDR1 reads MDHEN; CDR2 reads SYDVKM. V lost 4 bases and J lost 7, with 10 bases in between. The CDR3: CASSYRVGEAFF. The CDR3, as DNA: TGTGCCAGCAGTTACAGGGTCGGTGAAGCTTTCTTT.

This clonotype was detected ten times or more. The chain couples TRBV12-3 or TRBV12-4 to TRBJ1-3; D is possibly TRBD1 (5 bases). V gave up 6 bases and J gave up 4 bases, with 10 bases separating them. CDR3 length: 13 amino acids. CDR3 loop: CASSQGQGNTIYF. CDR3 in DNA: TGTGCCAGCAGCCAAGGACAAGGAAACACCATATATTTT.

The rearrangement joins TRBV20-1 to TRBJ2-5; 9 bases line up with TRBD2. J lost 2 bases, V lost 3 bases, and 10 bases had no gene match. Germline CDR1 is DFQATT and CDR2 is SNEGSKA (reference sequence). The CDR3 consists of 16 residues. The CDR3 DNA is TGCAGTGCTAGCACACAACGGACTAGCGCACAAGAGACCCAGTACTTC. Encoded protein: CSASTQRTSAQETQYF.

This clonotype has only a few counts. The chain couples TRBV6-2 or TRBV6-3 to TRBJ2-1; D is uncertain. The germline gives CDR1 MNHEY, CDR2 SVGEGT. The CDR3 runs to 14 residues. V was pared by 7 bases and J by 1 base, with 11 bases between. The CDR3 DNA reads as TGTGCCAGCACCCGTAGTGGGTCCTACAATGAGCAGTTCTTC. It is translated as CASTRSGSYNEQFF.

This clonotype has a count of ten or more. The chain is built from TRBV12-3 or TRBV12-4 and TRBJ2-7; D tentatively reads TRBD1 or TRBD2 (5 bases each). V was shortened by 6 bases and J by 7 bases, with 22 bases between the two germline ends. CDR3 length equals 15 residues. The CDR3 nucleotides read TGTGCCAGCAGCCAGAAGGGACCGCCGCTCTTTGAGCAGTACTTC. It codes for CASSQKGPPLFEQYF.